The rows below give T cell receptor beta chains drawn from one sample of a study of metastatic and nonmetastatic thyroid tumors. TCRdb re-called clones via MiXCR from the PCR reads. This sample yields about 85,000 clones, of which around 7.8% are seen a single time; roughly 10% belongs to the top ten. The sequenced sample consisted of blood. The receptors derive from a female donor with papillary thyroid cancer or a benign thyroid nodule (not recorded which). Some clones in this sample may be carry-over from other donors' samples. Both conserved end residues are part of each CDR3. Each record gives: V gene, D gene, J gene, clone size, CDR3 protein, CDR3 DNA. D genes are given only for firm matches. Size values are once, few and many counts, or a class for expanded clones, and some rows have none.

v_call: TRBV19; d_call: TRBD1; j_call: TRBJ2-7; clone_size: few; cdr3_aa: CARNNGRGGCYEQYF; cdr3_nt: TGTGCCAGGAATAATGGGAGAGGGGGCTGCTACGAGCAGTACTTC
v_call: TRBV7-6; d_call: -; j_call: TRBJ1-4; clone_size: -; cdr3_aa: CASSLGAVNEKLFF; cdr3_nt: TGTGCCAGCAGCTTAGGCGCCGTTAATGAAAAACTGTTTTTT
v_call: TRBV19; d_call: TRBD1; j_call: TRBJ2-5; clone_size: many; cdr3_aa: CASTGQGGWETQYF; cdr3_nt: TGTGCCAGTACCGGACAGGGCGGATGGGAGACCCAGTACTTC
v_call: TRBV6-2/TRBV6-3; d_call: TRBD1; j_call: TRBJ1-2; clone_size: many; cdr3_aa: CASRRRDRRPYGYTF; cdr3_nt: TGTGCCAGCAGACGCCGGGACAGGAGGCCCTATGGCTACACCTTC
v_call: TRBV11-2; d_call: -; j_call: TRBJ2-3; clone_size: many; cdr3_aa: CASSPFTSLSADTQYF; cdr3_nt: TGTGCCAGCAGCCCCTTTACCTCCCTTAGCGCAGATACGCAGTATTTT
v_call: TRBV5-1; d_call: -; j_call: TRBJ1-2; clone_size: many; cdr3_aa: CASSPAGARNYGYTF; cdr3_nt: TGCGCCAGCAGCCCCGCTGGGGCCAGGAACTATGGCTACACCTTC
v_call: TRBV7-9; d_call: TRBD2; j_call: TRBJ2-2; clone_size: -; cdr3_aa: CAGGIAGSNTGELFF; cdr3_nt: TGTGCCGGAGGAATAGCGGGTTCGAACACCGGGGAGCTGTTTTTT
v_call: TRBV7-9; d_call: -; j_call: TRBJ1-5; clone_size: many; cdr3_aa: CASSSPGDGDQPQHF; cdr3_nt: TGTGCCAGCAGCTCCCCGGGGGATGGGGATCAGCCCCAGCATTTT
v_call: TRBV7-2; d_call: -; j_call: TRBJ1-2; clone_size: -; cdr3_aa: CSISPEVGRSYGYTF; cdr3_nt: TGTTCCATCAGCCCTGAGGTAGGGAGAAGCTATGGCTACACCTTC
v_call: TRBV30; d_call: -; j_call: TRBJ1-5; clone_size: many; cdr3_aa: CAWRLGGGGQPQHF; cdr3_nt: TGTGCCTGGAGGCTCGGTGGAGGGGGTCAGCCCCAGCATTTT
v_call: TRBV19; d_call: TRBD1; j_call: TRBJ2-1; clone_size: many; cdr3_aa: CASSISPTGKAYNEQFF; cdr3_nt: TGTGCCAGTAGTATATCGCCGACAGGGAAGGCGTACAATGAGCAGTTCTTC
v_call: TRBV6-1; d_call: -; j_call: TRBJ1-2; clone_size: few; cdr3_aa: CATVGQGLNYGYTF; cdr3_nt: TGTGCCACCGTCGGACAAGGCCTTAACTATGGCTACACCTTC
v_call: TRBV27; d_call: -; j_call: TRBJ1-1; clone_size: few; cdr3_aa: CASSCPTRITEAFF; cdr3_nt: TGTGCCAGCAGTTGTCCAACTCGAATCACTGAAGCTTTCTTT
v_call: TRBV27; d_call: -; j_call: TRBJ2-5; clone_size: many; cdr3_aa: CASSARGRETQYF; cdr3_nt: TGTGCCAGCTCTGCCCGGGGCCGAGAGACCCAGTACTTC
v_call: TRBV11-1; d_call: TRBD1; j_call: TRBJ1-3; clone_size: many; cdr3_aa: CASSLAQGRSGNTIYF; cdr3_nt: TGTGCCAGCAGCTTAGCACAGGGGCGCTCTGGAAACACCATATATTTT
v_call: TRBV4-2; d_call: TRBD2; j_call: TRBJ2-3; clone_size: many; cdr3_aa: CASSQTERGGLGDTQYF; cdr3_nt: TGTGCCAGCAGCCAAACGGAGCGGGGGGGCCTGGGAGATACGCAGTATTTT
v_call: TRBV7-2; d_call: -; j_call: TRBJ1-2; clone_size: many; cdr3_aa: CASSLGVGYGYTF; cdr3_nt: TGTGCCAGCAGCTTGGGGGTTGGCTATGGCTACACCTTC
v_call: TRBV28; d_call: -; j_call: TRBJ2-2; clone_size: few; cdr3_aa: CASSFVLGLGTGELFF; cdr3_nt: TGTGCCAGCAGTTTCGTTCTAGGGTTGGGCACCGGGGAGCTGTTTTTT
v_call: TRBV11-1; d_call: -; j_call: TRBJ2-2; clone_size: many; cdr3_aa: CASSLLTGINTGELFF; cdr3_nt: TGTGCCAGCAGCTTACTAACAGGGATCAACACCGGGGAGCTGTTTTTT
v_call: TRBV5-6; d_call: -; j_call: TRBJ1-5; clone_size: many; cdr3_aa: CASSLNRARQPQHF; cdr3_nt: TGTGCCAGCAGCTTGAACAGGGCCAGACAGCCCCAGCATTTT
v_call: TRBV28; d_call: -; j_call: TRBJ1-1; clone_size: many; cdr3_aa: CASTPGGTGGTEAFF; cdr3_nt: TGTGCCAGCACCCCGGGGGGTACGGGGGGCACTGAAGCTTTCTTT
v_call: TRBV24-1; d_call: TRBD1; j_call: TRBJ2-1; clone_size: many; cdr3_aa: CATSTKGQGFYNEQFF; cdr3_nt: TGTGCCACCAGTACCAAGGGACAGGGGTTCTACAATGAGCAGTTCTTC
v_call: TRBV6-2/TRBV6-3; d_call: TRBD1; j_call: TRBJ1-4; clone_size: -; cdr3_aa: CVSSYSGTGGEKLVF; cdr3_nt: TGTGTCAGCAGTTACTCCGGGACAGGGGGCGAAAAACTGGTTTTT
v_call: TRBV7-6; d_call: -; j_call: TRBJ1-6; clone_size: many; cdr3_aa: CASSSSSNRANSPLHF; cdr3_nt: TGTGCCAGCAGCTCTAGCAGCAACAGGGCAAATTCACCCCTCCACTTT
v_call: TRBV6-7; d_call: -; j_call: TRBJ2-1; clone_size: -; cdr3_aa: CASSYLTPLKQFF; cdr3_nt: TGTGCCAGCAGTTACTTGACCCCCTTGAAGCAGTTCTTC
v_call: TRBV6-5; d_call: -; j_call: TRBJ1-6; clone_size: few; cdr3_aa: CASSYSGVYSPLHF; cdr3_nt: TGTGCCAGCAGTTACTCAGGGGTATATTCACCCCTCCACTTT
v_call: TRBV2; d_call: TRBD2; j_call: TRBJ2-5; clone_size: -; cdr3_aa: CASSGTSMGQETQYF; cdr3_nt: TGTGCCAGCAGTGGGACTAGCATGGGGCAAGAGACCCAGTACTTC
v_call: TRBV2; d_call: -; j_call: TRBJ1-6; clone_size: many; cdr3_aa: CASSDFNSPLHF; cdr3_nt: TGTGCCAGCAGTGACTTTAATTCACCCCTCCACTTT
v_call: TRBV5-1; d_call: -; j_call: TRBJ2-3; clone_size: many; cdr3_aa: CASGAGERTDTQYF; cdr3_nt: TGCGCCAGCGGGGCAGGGGAGCGAACAGATACGCAGTATTTT
v_call: TRBV2; d_call: -; j_call: TRBJ1-5; clone_size: many; cdr3_aa: CASSAGTYQPQHF; cdr3_nt: TGTGCCAGCAGTGCAGGGACCTATCAGCCCCAGCATTTT
v_call: TRBV6-4; d_call: TRBD1; j_call: TRBJ1-4; clone_size: many; cdr3_aa: CASSDTTGGGYEKLFF; cdr3_nt: TGTGCCAGCAGTGACACCACAGGGGGCGGATATGAAAAACTGTTTTTT
v_call: TRBV20-1; d_call: -; j_call: TRBJ1-1; clone_size: many; cdr3_aa: CSASGGTEAFF; cdr3_nt: TGCAGTGCTAGTGGGGGCACTGAAGCTTTCTTT
v_call: TRBV19; d_call: -; j_call: TRBJ1-4; clone_size: many; cdr3_aa: CASSMWGPSGNSWADEKLFF; cdr3_nt: TGTGCCAGTAGTATGTGGGGTCCGTCTGGAAACAGTTGGGCCGATGAAAAACTGTTTTTT
v_call: TRBV7-3; d_call: -; j_call: TRBJ1-2; clone_size: -; cdr3_aa: CASSLTQSIYTF; cdr3_nt: TGTGCCAGCAGCTTAACTCAGAGCATCTACACCTTC
v_call: TRBV5-6; d_call: -; j_call: TRBJ2-7; clone_size: -; cdr3_aa: CASSLDGTSDEQYF; cdr3_nt: TGTGCCAGCAGCTTGGATGGAACTAGTGACGAGCAGTACTTC
v_call: TRBV20-1; d_call: TRBD2; j_call: TRBJ2-1; clone_size: few; cdr3_aa: CSARPQRGGFNNEQFF; cdr3_nt: TGCAGTGCTAGACCCCAGCGGGGGGGATTCAACAATGAGCAGTTCTTC
v_call: TRBV4-2; d_call: -; j_call: TRBJ2-5; clone_size: many; cdr3_aa: CASSQESGRETQYF; cdr3_nt: TGTGCCAGCAGCCAAGAGTCGGGGCGAGAGACCCAGTACTTC
v_call: TRBV6-1; d_call: -; j_call: TRBJ1-1; clone_size: many; cdr3_aa: CASSEIYGGPTEAFF; cdr3_nt: TGTGCCAGCAGTGAAATTTACGGGGGCCCCACTGAAGCTTTCTTT
v_call: TRBV5-1; d_call: TRBD2; j_call: TRBJ2-5; clone_size: many; cdr3_aa: CASSLTSGGQTQYF; cdr3_nt: TGCGCCAGCAGCTTGACTAGCGGGGGTCAGACCCAGTACTTC
v_call: TRBV2; d_call: TRBD1; j_call: TRBJ1-5; clone_size: many; cdr3_aa: CASRRDRVSNQPQHF; cdr3_nt: TGTGCCAGCAGACGGGACAGGGTTAGCAATCAGCCCCAGCATTTT
v_call: TRBV20-1; d_call: -; j_call: TRBJ1-2; clone_size: many; cdr3_aa: CSAFEYGYTF; cdr3_nt: TGCAGTGCTTTTGAGTATGGCTACACCTTC
v_call: TRBV7-9; d_call: -; j_call: TRBJ2-1; clone_size: many; cdr3_aa: CASRPGPSGEQFF; cdr3_nt: TGTGCCAGCAGGCCCGGGCCCTCCGGTGAGCAGTTCTTC